This T cell receptor beta chain was sequenced for a study of PD-1 blockade in classical Hodgkin lymphoma. Every one of the patients relapsed after autologous stem cell transplantation (brentuximab vedotin exposure was variable). TCRdb keeps only in-frame clones here, not all; method: immunoSEQ multiplex PCR. The top ten clones hold roughly 2.8% of a sample with 80,000 to 100,000 clones, roughly 92% of them seen once. Study-wide points: Reports indicated that newly diagnosed patients had lower baseline TCR diversity than healthy donors did.

This clone was observed a single time. What it binds is not known. CDR1 SGDLS and CDR2 YYNGEE come from the germline V gene. The V end lost 3 bases, the J end lost 2 bases, and 15 bases lay between the germline ends. This CDR3 is 15 amino acids long. V is TRBV9 and J is TRBJ2-7; D possibly corresponds to TRBD1 (6 bases). The starting material was peripheral blood mononuclear cells (PBMCs), obtained at baseline. The TCR was taken from a human donor with classical Hodgkin lymphoma. The CDR3, as DNA: TGTGCCAGCAGCGCGAGGGGGTCAGGCCCCTACGAGCAGTACTTC. The encoded protein is CASSARGSGPYEQYF.